These 13 T cell receptor beta chains were sequenced from one sample in a study of T cell responses to AZD1222 COVID-19 vaccine. Profiling relied on immunoSEQ multiplex PCR, and the TCRdb table lists in-frame clones only, not all of them. The sample lists 200,000 or so clones, approximately 94% seen once, with roughly 1% in the top ten. The material sequenced was peripheral blood, taken 28 days after the second AZD1222 dose. The source is an adult who received the AZD1222 COVID-19 vaccine.

The genes are TRBV5-1 and TRBJ1-2, with D unresolved. Trimming cost V 0 bases and J 2 bases, with 14 bases left between them. The CDR3 consists of 16 residues. Germline CDR1 SGHRS, CDR2 YFSETQ. CDR3 nucleotide sequence: TGCGCCAGCAGCTTGGATTTCCGTACGGGGAACTATGGCTACACCTTC. Translating it yields CASSLDFRTGNYGYTF.

This sequence joins TRBV7-9 and TRBJ1-2; D is uncertain. The V gene's germline CDR1 is SEHNR and CDR2 FQNEAQ (reference sequence). CDR3 length: 15 residues. The V end lost 5 bases, the J end lost 4 bases, and 17 bases lay between the germline ends. For the CDR3, the DNA is TGTGCCAGCAGCACCAGCATGACTGAAGCCTATGGCTACACCTTC. It encodes CASSTSMTEAYGYTF.

V is TRBV27 and J is TRBJ1-2; a weak D match, TRBD1 (6 bases). The V gene's germline CDR1 is MNHEY and CDR2 SMNVEV (reference sequence). Trimming pared 8 bases from V and 6 bases from J, leaving 16 bases between. This CDR3 is built from 13 residues. The chain's CDR3 is CASGHGSGDGYTF. DNA for the CDR3: TGTGCCAGCGGGCATGGGTCAGGGGATGGCTACACCTTC.

This clone was counted a single time. The gene calls are TRBV19 and TRBJ1-4; TRBD1 matches 7 bases. V dropped 7 bases and J dropped 5; count of bases not matched to a gene: 7. The CDR3 contains 14 residues. Germline V gene data show CDR1 as LNHDA and CDR2 as SQIVND (reference sequence). In DNA, the CDR3 is TGTGCCAGTAACATCAGGGGGACAAATGAAAAACTGTTTTTT. This translates into CASNIRGTNEKLFF.

This chain connects TRBV24-1 to TRBJ2-3; D perhaps matches TRBD1 (6 bases). The germline V gene has CDR1 KGHDR and CDR2 SFDVKD. This CDR3 has 18 residues. Trimming cost V 3 bases and J 0 bases, with 18 bases left between them. CDR3 coding DNA: TGTGCCACCAGTGATAGACCTGCCTCAGGGGCGAGCACAGATACGCAGTATTTT. Its protein is CATSDRPASGASTDTQYF.

The chain links TRBV5-1 to TRBJ2-7, with 12 bases identical to TRBD2. The germline CDR1 and CDR2 sequences are SGHRS and YFSETQ. Losses at the gene ends were 4 bases for V and 5 bases for J; bases not matched to a gene: 7. The CDR3 extends over 15 amino acids. The CDR3 DNA follows: TGCGCCAGCAGCCTGATGACTAGCGGGGGTAACGAGCAGTACTTC. Its translation: CASSLMTSGGNEQYF.

This chain links TRBV9 with TRBJ1-4; 7 bases agree with TRBD1. The V segment lost 5 bases and the J segment 4 bases; nucleotides outside the gene matches: 8. This CDR3 is 15 amino acids long. Germline V gives CDR1 SGDLS, CDR2 YYNGEE. The CDR3 DNA sequence: TGTGCCAGCAGTGAAGGGGGACAGCTTAATGAAAAACTGTTTTTT. This encodes CASSEGGQLNEKLFF.

CDR3 sequence reads: CASSFYRDSEQYF. The CDR3 DNA sequence: TGTGCCAGCAGCTTTTATCGGGACAGCGAGCAGTACTTC. The rearrangement uses TRBV7-3 and TRBJ2-7; 7 nucleotides line up with TRBD1. The CDR3 has 13 amino acids. V was pared by 3 bases and J by 6 bases, with 5 bases of the junction left unmatched. Germline-derived CDR1 and CDR2 are SGHTA and FQGTGA.

The rearrangement joins TRBV7-8 to TRBJ1-2; perhaps TRBD1 as D (5 bases). Between the trimmed V and J ends, which lost 5 bases and 5 bases, there was a span of 24 bases. The germline V gene has CDR1 SGHVS and CDR2 FQNEAQ. The CDR3 spans 17 residues. The CDR3 nucleotides read TGTGCCAGCAGCCTACCGGGGAGGGGAGCGCAGAAGTATGGCTACACCTTC. Translation: CASSLPGRGAQKYGYTF. Drawing the rest from reference TRBV7-8 and TRBJ1-2, the complete variable domain is GAGVSQSPRYKVAKRGQDVALRCDPISGHVSLFWYQQALGQGPEFLTYFQNEAQLDKSGLPSDRFFAERPEGSVSTLKIQRTQQEDSAVYLCASSLPGRGAQKYGYTFGSGTRLTVV.

The J gene is TRBJ1-3, the V gene TRBV19; D uncertain. This CDR3 has 15 amino acids. Trimming took off 6 bases at V and 8 bases at J, with 20 bases between the two ends. Germline CDR1 and CDR2: LNHDA and SQIVND (reference sequence). CDR3 sequence reads: CASSPQPAEPDTIYF. The CDR3 region has the DNA TGTGCCAGTAGCCCCCAACCTGCGGAGCCGGACACCATATATTTT.

The gene calls are TRBV7-8 and TRBJ1-5; D not resolved. Germline V CDR1 and CDR2: SGHVS, FQNEAQ. V lost 3 bases and J 1 base, leaving 4 bases between the germline ends. The CDR3 has 13 residues. CDR3 in DNA: TGTGCCAGCAGCTTGATGAGCAATCAGCCCCAGCATTTT. Translated: CASSLMSNQPQHF.

The chain links TRBV3-1 (or the pseudogene TRBV3-2) to TRBJ1-3; TRBD1 might be the D (5 bases). Between the trimmed V and J ends, which lost 4 bases and 8 bases, there was a span of 18 bases. The CDR3 is 15 residues long. Germline V gene sequence: CDR1 LGHDT, CDR2 YNNKEL (reference sequence). CDR3: CASSPRGRVADTIYF. CDR3 nucleotides: TGTGCCAGCAGCCCCCGTGGCAGGGTGGCGGACACCATATATTTT.

This clone was seen once. The rearrangement joins TRBV19 to TRBJ2-1; TRBD2 aligns across 7 bases. Germline assignment: CDR1 LNHDA and CDR2 SQIVND (reference sequence). The V and J ends lost 6 bases and 6 bases, in that order; junction bases with no gene match: 8. This CDR3 is built from 14 residues. CDR3 in DNA: TGTGCCAGTAGCCGACTAGCCCCCCTCAATGAGCAGTTCTTC. Protein product: CASSRLAPLNEQFF.